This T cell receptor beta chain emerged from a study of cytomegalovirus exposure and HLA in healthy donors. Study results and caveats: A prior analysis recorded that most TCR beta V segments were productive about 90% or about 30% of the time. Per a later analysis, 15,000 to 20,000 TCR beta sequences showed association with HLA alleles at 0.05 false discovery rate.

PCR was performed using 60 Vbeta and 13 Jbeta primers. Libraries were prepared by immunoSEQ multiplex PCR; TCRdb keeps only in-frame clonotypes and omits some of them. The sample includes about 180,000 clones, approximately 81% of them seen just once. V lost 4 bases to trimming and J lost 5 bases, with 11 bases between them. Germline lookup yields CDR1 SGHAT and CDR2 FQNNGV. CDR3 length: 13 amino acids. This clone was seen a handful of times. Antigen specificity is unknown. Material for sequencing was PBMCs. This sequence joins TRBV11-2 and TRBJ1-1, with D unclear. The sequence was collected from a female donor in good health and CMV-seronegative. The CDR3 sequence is CASSSLERTEAFF. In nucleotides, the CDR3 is TGTGCCAGCAGCTCGCTGGAGAGGACTGAAGCTTTCTTT.